The 21 T cell receptor beta chains in this list originate from one sample, sequenced in a study of blood T cell repertoires in COVID-19. Libraries were prepared by immunoSEQ multiplex PCR; TCRdb keeps only in-frame clonotypes and omits some of them. The data hold roughly 120,000 clones, with 86% observed a single time. The specimen was peripheral blood. All receptors come from a man in his 70s who had recovered from COVID-19.

J is TRBJ2-7 and V is TRBV14; possible D gene TRBD2, 5 bases. Trimming shortened V by 1 base and J by 6 bases, and 13 bases separated the two germline ends. The CDR3 contains 14 residues. Germline V gene data show CDR1 as SGHDN and CDR2 as FVKESK. CDR3 protein: CASSQVRGAAEQYF. The CDR3 DNA follows: TGTGCCAGCAGCCAAGTTCGGGGAGCGGCCGAGCAGTACTTC.

The gene calls are TRBV19 and TRBJ1-3, with TRBD1 identical over 9 bases. CDR1 and CDR2 (germline): LNHDA, SQIVND (reference sequence). V trimming: 7 bases; J trimming: 5 bases; junction bases outside the gene matches: 12. The CDR3 length is 16 residues. CDR3 residues: CASISTLGQGRNTIYF. The CDR3 bases are TGTGCCAGTATTTCGACCCTGGGACAGGGAAGAAACACCATATATTTT.

The CDR3 region is CASSPGQGGYEQYF. Here the CDR3 DNA reads TGTGCCAGCAGCCCGGGACAGGGGGGCTACGAGCAGTACTTC. The chain has TRBV9 and TRBJ2-7; TRBD1 matches at 11 bases. From germline, CDR1 is SGDLS and CDR2 YYNGEE. The CDR3 loop spans 14 amino acids. With 4 bases clipped from V and 3 bases from J, the junction kept 3 bases outside the gene matches. The whole variable domain, filled in from reference TRBV9 and TRBJ2-7, reads DSGVTQTPKHLITATGQRVTLRCSPRSGDLSVYWYQQSLDQGLQFLIQYYNGEERAKGNILERFSAQQFPDLHSELNLSSLELGDSALYFCASSPGQGGYEQYFGPGTRLTVT.

The chain combines TRBV5-4 with TRBJ2-3, with TRBD2 matching over 7 bases. With V trimmed by 3 bases and J by 0 bases, 1 base remained unmatched. This CDR3 is built from 14 residues. The V gene's germline CDR1 is SGHNT and CDR2 YYREEE (reference sequence). In nucleotides, the CDR3 is TGTGCCAGCAGCTGGGGGGGGAGCACAGATACGCAGTATTTT. Translating gives CASSWGGSTDTQYF.

V gene TRBV7-6 combines with J gene TRBJ2-1; 13 nucleotides line up with TRBD2. With V trimmed by 1 base and J by 6 bases, 9 bases remained unmatched. Per the germline V gene, CDR1 is SGHVS and CDR2 is FNYEAQ. The CDR3 runs to 18 residues. CDR3 sequence: CASSLDGPTSGGLNEQFF. In DNA form, the CDR3 reads TGTGCCAGCAGCTTAGACGGTCCGACTAGCGGGGGGCTCAATGAGCAGTTCTTC.

The chain carries TRBV27 and TRBJ1-1; 8 bases are shared with TRBD1. Germline V gives CDR1 MNHEY, CDR2 SMNVEV (reference sequence). The CDR3 length is 14 residues. The junction had 9 bases not matched to a gene; V was cut back by 4 bases and J by 8 bases. The CDR3 spells CASSSGDRGREAFF. The CDR3 DNA reads as TGTGCCAGCAGTTCAGGTGACAGGGGTCGGGAAGCTTTCTTT.

This clone was found a few times. The chain is built from TRBV5-6 and TRBJ1-1; D possibly corresponds to TRBD1 (5 bases). V was clipped by 4 bases and J by 0 bases, with 16 bases between them. Germline-derived CDR1 and CDR2 are SGHDT and YYEEEE. The CDR3 extends over 16 amino acids. The chain's CDR3 is CASSRPPGLMNTEAFF. In nucleotides, the CDR3 is TGTGCCAGCAGCCGCCCCCCAGGGTTGATGAACACTGAAGCTTTCTTT.

V gene TRBV18 combines with J gene TRBJ1-2, with 7 bases fitting TRBD1. The CDR3 has 19 amino acids. The V gene end was trimmed by 3 bases and the J gene end by 4 bases; junction bases not matched to a gene: 20. The V gene's germline CDR1 is KGHSH and CDR2 LQKENI. CDR3 loop: CASSPSGGTVSLHTYGYTF. The DNA of the CDR3 is TGTGCCAGCTCACCTAGCGGCGGGACAGTTTCTCTTCACACCTATGGCTACACCTTC.

This chain connects TRBV19 to TRBJ1-3, with D perhaps matching TRBD1 (6 bases). The V gene's germline CDR1 is LNHDA and CDR2 SQIVND (reference sequence). The CDR3 has 14 amino acids. The V and J ends lost 3 bases and 4 bases respectively, with 10 bases between them. CDR3 loop: CASSIRDIGNTIYF. DNA of the CDR3: TGTGCCAGTAGTATTCGGGACATCGGAAACACCATATATTTT.

The chain carries TRBV5-4 and TRBJ2-7; TRBD1 aligns across 9 bases. Germline V gives CDR1 SGHNT, CDR2 YYREEE (reference sequence). V was pared by 2 bases and J by 7 bases, with 7 bases of the junction left unmatched. The CDR3 contains 14 residues. CDR3 nucleotide sequence: TGTGCCAGCAGCTTCCGGGACAGGGTGGTGGAGCAGTACTTC. The encoded protein is CASSFRDRVVEQYF.

J is TRBJ2-2 and V is TRBV19; a possible D gene is TRBD2 (5 bases). In germline, CDR1 is LNHDA, CDR2 SQIVND (reference sequence). The CDR3 has 14 residues. The V end was cut by 7 bases, the J end by 5 bases, with 14 bases between. The CDR3 protein is CASTEGRYTGELFF. The CDR3 bases are TGTGCCAGTACTGAAGGGAGATATACCGGGGAGCTGTTTTTT.

The chain couples TRBV5-6 to TRBJ1-1, with 7 bases identical to TRBD1. The ends lost 2 bases at V and 5 bases at J; junction bases unmatched: 9. The germline gives CDR1 SGHDT, CDR2 YYEEEE. The CDR3 totals 15 residues. DNA for the CDR3: TGTGCCAGCAGCTTACCTCAGGGGGTTAGTACTGAAGCTTTCTTT. Amino acid sequence: CASSLPQGVSTEAFF.

The rearrangement links TRBV7-9 to TRBJ2-3, with TRBD2 matching over 12 bases. Germline loops: CDR1 SEHNR, CDR2 FQNEAQ (reference sequence). The junction had 10 bases not matched to a gene; V was cut back by 5 bases and J by 4 bases. This CDR3 region has 17 residues. CDR3 bases: TGTGCCAGCAGCCCCCCCGGCCTAGCGGGAGGGTCAGATACGCAGTATTTT. As protein: CASSPPGLAGGSDTQYF.

The chain has TRBV11-1 and TRBJ2-3, with D uncertain. V was pared by 4 bases and J by 0 bases, with 11 bases between. The CDR3 is 15 residues long. Germline loops: CDR1 SGHAT, CDR2 FQDESV (reference sequence). DNA for the CDR3: TGTGCCAGCAGCTCAAGCGCTACTAGCACAGATACGCAGTATTTT. It specifies CASSSSATSTDTQYF.

The CDR3 DNA sequence: TGCGCCAGCAGCCAGGGGGGTGTCGACGGATCCTACGAGCAGTACTTC. This sequence encodes CASSQGGVDGSYEQYF. This chain connects TRBV4-3 to TRBJ2-7; D is perhaps TRBD2 (6 bases). V was cut by 3 bases and J by 1 base, with 16 bases left in between. Germline assignment: CDR1 LGHNA and CDR2 YSLEER. The CDR3 sequence is 16 residues long.

The CDR3 is CAATDRVDEKLFF. CDR3 coding DNA: TGTGCGGCGACGGACAGGGTGGATGAAAAACTGTTTTTT. The chain combines TRBV10-3 with TRBJ1-4; 8 bases are a match to TRBD1. Germline lookup yields CDR1 ENHRY and CDR2 SYGVKD. The CDR3 has 13 residues.

The genes are TRBV20-1 and TRBJ1-2; D ambiguous. Between the trimmed V and J ends, which lost 3 bases and 3 bases, there was a span of 17 bases. Germline loops: CDR1 DFQATT, CDR2 SNEGSKA (reference sequence). CDR3 length equals 15 residues. Here the CDR3 DNA reads TGCAGTGCTAGTCCCACAGTTCCCCCCGACTATGGCTACACCTTC. Its translation: CSASPTVPPDYGYTF.

V and J are TRBV20-1 and TRBJ2-1; D uncertain. Trimming took off 3 bases at V and 5 bases at J, with 11 bases between the two ends. The CDR3 spans 13 residues. Germline assignment: CDR1 DFQATT and CDR2 SNEGSKA (reference sequence). This chain's CDR3 is CSASKRLNNEQFF. The CDR3 nucleotides read TGCAGTGCTAGTAAGCGTTTAAACAATGAGCAGTTCTTC.

This clone is a singleton in its sample. The V gene is TRBV7-2, the J gene TRBJ2-1, with 7 bases lining up with TRBD2. This CDR3 has 12 residues. Germline CDR1 is SGHTA and CDR2 is FQGNSA. V trimming: 3 bases; J trimming: 9 bases; junction bases outside the gene matches: 2. The chain's CDR3 is CASSFLAGEQFF. The CDR3 nucleotides read TGTGCCAGCAGCTTTTTAGCGGGTGAGCAGTTCTTC.

This chain uses TRBV13 with TRBJ1-2; no definite D call. CDR1 is PRHDT, CDR2 FYEKMQ, per germline (reference sequence). There are 13 residues in the CDR3. V lost 6 bases and J lost 3, with 11 bases in between. CDR3 sequence reads: CASRTRTDYGYTF. CDR3 nucleotide sequence: TGTGCCAGCAGGACCAGAACAGACTATGGCTACACCTTC.

The chain recombines TRBV18 with TRBJ1-3; the match to TRBD1 covers 8 bases. V lost 5 bases to trimming and J lost 7 bases; unmatched junction nucleotides: 10. The CDR3 runs 15 residues. The germline V gene encodes CDR1 KGHSH and CDR2 LQKENI. In DNA, the CDR3 is TGTGCCAGCTCATCCCAGGACAGGGTATTCAACACCATATATTTT. Protein sequence: CASSSQDRVFNTIYF.